Shown below are 7 T cell receptor beta chains from a single sample sequenced in a study of blood T cell repertoires in COVID-19. Profiling relied on immunoSEQ multiplex PCR, and the TCRdb table lists in-frame clones only, not all of them. The sample includes 250,000 or so clones, just under 85% seen only once; the top ten take roughly 9.8%. The source material was peripheral blood. All receptors come from an older man with acute or convalescent COVID-19.

V and J are TRBV4-1 and TRBJ2-1, with a possible D match to TRBD1 (5 bases). V shed 0 bases and J shed 9 bases, with 12 bases lying between them. CDR3 size: 14 residues. Germline loops: CDR1 MGHRA, CDR2 YSYEKL. The CDR3 loop is CASSQDSIRGEQFF. In DNA form, the CDR3 reads TGCGCCAGCAGCCAAGACAGCATAAGGGGTGAGCAGTTCTTC.

The gene calls are TRBV20-1 and TRBJ2-7, with a possible D match to TRBD2 (6 bases). The V gene's germline CDR1 is DFQATT and CDR2 SNEGSKA (reference sequence). Between the trimmed V and J ends, which lost 3 bases and 0 bases, there was a span of 12 bases. The CDR3 length is 14 residues. The DNA of the CDR3 is TGCAGTGCTAGTGTGCGGGGCAGCTCCTACGAGCAGTACTTC. As protein: CSASVRGSSYEQYF.

CDR3 coding DNA: TGTGCCAGCAGCCCTGGGACAGGGCTCTACGAGCAGTACTTC. Translated, it gives CASSPGTGLYEQYF. V usage is TRBV7-9 and J usage is TRBJ2-7; 9 bases match TRBD1. Germline CDR1 reads SEHNR; CDR2 reads FQNEAQ (reference sequence). J lost 3 bases, V lost 5 bases, and 5 bases had no gene match. The CDR3 loop spans 14 amino acids.

CDR3 loop: CASSPLATNEKLFF. The DNA of the CDR3 is TGTGCCAGCAGCCCCCTTGCAACTAATGAAAAACTGTTTTTT. This chain joins TRBV6-6 and TRBJ1-4; no reliable D call. CDR3 length equals 14 residues. The V end lost 6 bases, the J end lost 0 bases, and 8 bases lay between the germline ends. The germline V gene encodes CDR1 MNHNY and CDR2 SVGAGI (reference sequence).

The chain has TRBV19 and TRBJ1-5; TRBD1 might be the D (5 bases). The ends were cut back, 7 bases at V and 9 bases at J, with 13 bases in the middle. Germline CDR1 is LNHDA and CDR2 is SQIVND (reference sequence). CDR3 length equals 12 residues. For the CDR3, the DNA is TGTGCCAGTACAGACAGCGACAGGCCCCAGCATTTT. It codes for CASTDSDRPQHF.

The chain is built from TRBV18 and TRBJ1-6; D is ambiguous. CDR3 length: 14 residues. The germline gives CDR1 KGHSH, CDR2 LQKENI. Trimming cost V 2 bases and J 7 bases, with 9 bases left between them. In nucleotides, the CDR3 is TGTGCCAGCTCACCAGCGAACAGAAATTCACCCCTCCACTTT. This sequence encodes CASSPANRNSPLHF. The full variable domain, with the rest looked up from reference TRBV18 and TRBJ1-6, is NAGVMQNPRHLVRRRGQEARLRCSPMKGHSHVYWYRQLPEEGLKFMVYLQKENIIDESGMPKERFSAEFPKEGPSILRIQQVVRGDSAAYFCASSPANRNSPLHFGNGTRLTVT.

The chain couples TRBV19 to TRBJ2-3; 13 bases agree with TRBD2. In germline, CDR1 is LNHDA, CDR2 SQIVND (reference sequence). The J segment lost 5 bases and the V segment lost 5 bases, leaving 4 bases of the junction unmatched. This CDR3 has 15 residues. The CDR3 region is CASSFRTSGGDTQYF. The DNA for the CDR3 is TGTGCCAGTAGTTTCCGGACTAGCGGGGGAGATACGCAGTATTTT.